The clone carrying this TCR beta chain was observed a few times. Participants' own reports of clinical history determined their cohort assignment. Generated by immunoSEQ multiplex PCR, the TCRdb table keeps only in-frame clones and is missing some. The sample lists 150,000 to 200,000 clones, 80% occurring once. The sample belongs to a study of blood T cell repertoires in COVID-19. This CDR3 has 14 amino acids. The germline gives CDR1 SGHTA, CDR2 FQGTGA. V trimming: 5 bases; J trimming: 1 base; junction bases outside the gene matches: 4. The source is a man in his forties or fifties who had recovered from COVID-19. This chain connects TRBV7-3 to TRBJ1-1, with 7 bases that match TRBD1. Sequencing input: PBMCs or T cells enriched from blood (not recorded which). CDR3 sequence: CASSQGVENTEAFF. The CDR3 DNA is TGTGCCAGCAGCCAGGGGGTTGAGAACACTGAAGCTTTCTTT.